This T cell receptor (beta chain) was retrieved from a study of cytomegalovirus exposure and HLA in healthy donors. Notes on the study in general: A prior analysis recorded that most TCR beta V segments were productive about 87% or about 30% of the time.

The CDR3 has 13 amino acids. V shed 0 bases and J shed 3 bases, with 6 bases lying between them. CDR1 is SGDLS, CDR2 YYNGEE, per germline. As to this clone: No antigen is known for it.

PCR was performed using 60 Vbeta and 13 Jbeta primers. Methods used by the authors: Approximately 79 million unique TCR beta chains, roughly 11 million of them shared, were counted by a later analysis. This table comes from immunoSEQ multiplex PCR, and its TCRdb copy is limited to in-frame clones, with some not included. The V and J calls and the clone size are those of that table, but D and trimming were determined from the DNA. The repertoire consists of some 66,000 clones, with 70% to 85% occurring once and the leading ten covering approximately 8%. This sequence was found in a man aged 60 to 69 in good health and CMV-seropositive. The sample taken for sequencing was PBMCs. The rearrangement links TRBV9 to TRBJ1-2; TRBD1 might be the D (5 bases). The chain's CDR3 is CASSVGGDYGYTF. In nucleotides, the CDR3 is TGTGCCAGCAGCGTAGGGGGGGACTATGGCTACACCTTC.